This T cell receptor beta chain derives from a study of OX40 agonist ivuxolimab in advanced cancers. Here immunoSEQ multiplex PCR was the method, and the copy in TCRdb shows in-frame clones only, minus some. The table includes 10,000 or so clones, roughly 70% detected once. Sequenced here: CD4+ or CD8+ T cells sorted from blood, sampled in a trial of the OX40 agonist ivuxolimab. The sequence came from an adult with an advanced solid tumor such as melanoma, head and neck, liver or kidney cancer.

CDR3 loop: CASRGATAYYEQYF. The CDR3 DNA sequence: TGTGCCAGCAGGGGGGCGACAGCCTACTACGAGCAGTACTTC. This sequence joins TRBV6-4 and TRBJ2-7, with D perhaps TRBD1 (6 bases). This CDR3 has 14 residues. With 6 bases removed from V and 3 bases from J, the gap between germline ends came to 15 bases. Per germline, CDR1 MRHNA and CDR2 SNTAGT.